One and the same sample provided the 20 T cell receptor beta chains below, sequenced in a study of control samples from healthy donors and cancer patients. Measured with immunoSEQ multiplex PCR; TCRdb has only the in-frame clones, and not every one. The sample consists of about 89,000 clones, 86% of them appearing once. The sequenced sample consisted of blood. These receptors were taken from a man aged 25-45 years in good health.

The chain uses TRBV12-3 or TRBV12-4 and TRBJ2-3; D is uncertain. The V and J ends lost 4 bases and 0 bases respectively, with 5 bases between them. This CDR3 has 13 amino acids. CDR3 residues: CASSYGSTDTQYF. The CDR3 nucleotides read TGTGCCAGCAGTTACGGGAGCACAGATACGCAGTATTTT.

In regard to this clone: The same CDR3 is also encoded by other DNA sequences in this sample. The rearrangement links TRBV7-9 to TRBJ1-5, with D hard to call. The CDR3 spans 13 residues. Trimming cost V 3 bases and J 1 base, with 4 bases left between them. Germline V gene sequence: CDR1 SEHNR, CDR2 FQNEAQ (reference sequence). Written as DNA, the CDR3 is TGTGCCAGCAGCTTGGAGAGCAATCAGCCCCAGCATTTT. Encoded protein: CASSLESNQPQHF.

The chain joins TRBV10-3 to TRBJ1-4, with 9 bases that match TRBD1. This CDR3 comprises 17 residues. The junction had 15 bases not matched to a gene; V was cut back by 8 bases and J by 5 bases. CDR1 ENHRY and CDR2 SYGVKD come from the germline V gene. CDR3 bases: TGTGCCATCGGCGAGACAGGGGGTACGCGGGTGAATGAAAAACTGTTTTTT. Residues: CAIGETGGTRVNEKLFF.

The CDR3, as DNA: TGTGCCAGCAGCCAATTGACAGAGACCCAGTACTTC. Its translation is CASSQLTETQYF. V is TRBV3-1 (or the pseudogene TRBV3-2) and J is TRBJ2-5; D uncertain. The V end was cut by 2 bases, the J end by 4 bases, with 5 bases between. This CDR3 contains 12 residues. The germline V gene has CDR1 LGHDT and CDR2 YNNKEL (reference sequence).

V is TRBV12-5 and J is TRBJ2-3; D might be TRBD1 or TRBD2, each matching 5 bases. Germline V gene sequence: CDR1 LGHNT, CDR2 FRNRAP. The CDR3 covers 15 residues. V was pared by 0 bases and J by 1 base, with 8 bases between. The DNA of the CDR3 is TGTGCTAGTGGTTTGGTACTGGGGGGCACAGATACGCAGTATTTT. It encodes CASGLVLGGTDTQYF.

V usage is TRBV24-1 and J usage is TRBJ1-2; maybe TRBD1 (6 bases). Germline CDR1 KGHDR, CDR2 SFDVKD. Trimming left V 4 bases short and J 4 bases short, with 6 bases between. CDR3 length: 12 residues. CDR3 region: CATSEGAYGYTF. The CDR3 region has the DNA TGTGCCACCAGTGAGGGGGCCTATGGCTACACCTTC.

This clone is a singleton in its sample. V usage is TRBV2 and J usage is TRBJ2-2; D may correspond to TRBD1 or TRBD2 (6 bases each). The CDR3 has 15 residues. V was pared by 4 bases and J by 5 bases, with 14 bases between. Germline V CDR1 and CDR2: SNHLY, FYNNEI. CDR3 amino acids: CASSGEDSLTGELFF. Written as DNA, the CDR3 is TGTGCCAGCAGTGGGGAGGACAGTTTAACCGGGGAGCTGTTTTTT. Full variable domain (outside the CDR3, taken from reference TRBV2 and TRBJ2-2): EPEVTQTPSHQVTQMGQEVILRCVPISNHLYFYWYRQILGQKVEFLVSFYNNEISEKSEIFDDQFSVERPDGSNFTLKIRSTKLEDSAMYFCASSGEDSLTGELFFGEGSRLTVL.

CDR3: CASSSRQGASSYNEQFF. In nucleotides, the CDR3 is TGTGCCAGCAGCTCGAGACAGGGGGCGAGCTCCTACAATGAGCAGTTCTTC. J is TRBJ2-1 and V is TRBV5-8, with 10 nucleotides matching TRBD1. V lost 3 bases to trimming and J lost 0 bases; unmatched junction nucleotides: 6. This CDR3 has 17 amino acids. Germline V gene data show CDR1 as SGHTS and CDR2 as YDEGEE. Full variable domain (remainder filled in from reference TRBV5-8 and TRBJ2-1): EAGVTQSPTHLIKTRGQQATLRCSPISGHTSVYWYQQALGLGLQFLLWYDEGEERNRGNFPPRFSGRQFPNYSSELNVNALELEDSALYLCASSSRQGASSYNEQFFGPGTRLTVL.

This chain connects TRBV6-6 to TRBJ2-7; D call uncertain. The CDR3 is 14 amino acids. Germline CDR1 reads MNHNY; CDR2 reads SVGAGI (reference sequence). Trimming removed 6 bases from V and 6 bases from J, with 18 bases in between. Here the CDR3 reads CASRTSGQNGEQYF. The DNA of the CDR3 is TGTGCCAGCAGGACTTCTGGGCAGAATGGCGAGCAGTACTTC.

This sequence joins TRBV9 and TRBJ2-5, with a possible D match to TRBD2 (5 bases). The CDR3 loop spans 16 amino acids. The germline V and J ends were trimmed by 4 bases and 1 base, with 17 bases remaining between them. Germline CDR1 is SGDLS and CDR2 is YYNGEE. The CDR3 is CASSTRPSGIQETQYF. CDR3 DNA: TGTGCCAGCAGCACCCGCCCCTCCGGGATCCAAGAGACCCAGTACTTC. Full variable domain (outside the CDR3, taken from reference TRBV9 and TRBJ2-5): DSGVTQTPKHLITATGQRVTLRCSPRSGDLSVYWYQQSLDQGLQFLIQYYNGEERAKGNILERFSAQQFPDLHSELNLSSLELGDSALYFCASSTRPSGIQETQYFGPGTRLLVL.

This chain links TRBV11-2 with TRBJ2-1; unclear D gene. Per the germline V gene, CDR1 is SGHAT and CDR2 is FQNNGV. The CDR3 contains 12 residues. The V and J ends lost 4 bases and 10 bases respectively, with 11 bases between them. The CDR3 protein is CASSSTQIEQFF. CDR3 nucleotide sequence: TGTGCCAGCAGCTCAACACAGATCGAGCAGTTCTTC.

This chain connects TRBV19 to TRBJ2-1; 11 positions match TRBD2. V shed 5 bases and J 3 bases; nucleotides not matched to a gene: 6. Germline CDR1 and CDR2: LNHDA and SQIVND (reference sequence). The CDR3 runs to 16 residues. CDR3 amino acids: CASSLAGGANYNEQFF. Written as DNA, the CDR3 is TGTGCCAGTAGTTTAGCGGGGGGGGCTAACTACAATGAGCAGTTCTTC.

The CDR3 sequence: CASSLGFIRSSGANVLTF. The CDR3 bases are TGTGCCAGCAGCTTGGGGTTTATACGGTCCTCTGGGGCCAACGTCCTGACTTTC. V gene TRBV5-6 combines with J gene TRBJ2-6; D unresolved. V was trimmed by 0 bases and J by 0 bases, leaving 13 bases between them. The CDR3 is 18 amino acids. Germline loops: CDR1 SGHDT, CDR2 YYEEEE. Supplemented by reference TRBV5-6 and TRBJ2-6, the full variable domain reads DAGVTQSPTHLIKTRGQQVTLRCSPKSGHDTVSWYQQALGQGPQFIFQYYEEEERQRGNFPDRFSGHQFPNYSSELNVNALLLGDSALYLCASSLGFIRSSGANVLTFGAGSRLTVL.

In its sample, this clone was seen once. The junction and the germline gene differ at one end; a read error may be behind it. This chain joins TRBV5-1 and TRBJ1-5, with TRBD1 as a possible D gene (6 bases). The CDR3 sequence is 15 residues long. The germline CDR1 and CDR2 sequences are SGHRS and YFSETQ. The CDR3 region is CARSLWGAGEQPQHF. The CDR3, as DNA: TGCGCCCGCAGCTTGTGGGGGGCGGGGGAGCAGCCCCAGCATTTT.

The CDR3 DNA sequence: TGTGCCAGCAGCTTGGCGGACCGCTATCGGGGGGGCTACACAGATACGCAGTATTTT. Protein: CASSLADRYRGGYTDTQYF. The genes are TRBV5-6 and TRBJ2-3; 8 bases agree with TRBD2. Germline lookup yields CDR1 SGHDT and CDR2 YYEEEE. The CDR3 has 19 amino acids. The V segment lost 0 bases and the J segment 2 bases; nucleotides outside the gene matches: 14. Supplemented by reference TRBV5-6 and TRBJ2-3, the full variable domain reads DAGVTQSPTHLIKTRGQQVTLRCSPKSGHDTVSWYQQALGQGPQFIFQYYEEEERQRGNFPDRFSGHQFPNYSSELNVNALLLGDSALYLCASSLADRYRGGYTDTQYFGPGTRLTVL.

The rearrangement links TRBV6-6 to TRBJ2-6; D is possibly TRBD2 (6 bases). Germline V gene lookup returns CDR1 MNHNY and CDR2 SVGAGI (reference sequence). V lost 7 bases and J lost 2, with 18 bases in between. This CDR3 has 17 residues. The CDR3 spells CASTRHPEGTGANVLTF. CDR3 sequence (DNA): TGTGCCAGCACTCGACATCCGGAGGGAACTGGGGCCAACGTCCTGACTTTC.

The chain joins TRBV30 to TRBJ2-7, with D unresolved. This CDR3 comprises 11 residues. Trimming shortened V by 6 bases and J by 5 bases, and 11 bases separated the two germline ends. The germline V gene encodes CDR1 GTSNPN and CDR2 SVGIG (reference sequence). The CDR3 protein is CACLRTHEQYF. The CDR3 bases are TGTGCCTGCCTCCGGACCCACGAGCAGTACTTC.

V gene TRBV24-1 combines with J gene TRBJ1-5; D call uncertain. CDR1 and CDR2 from the germline V gene are KGHDR and SFDVKD. This CDR3 has 12 amino acids. V was cut by 7 bases and J by 2 bases, with 5 bases left in between. The CDR3 DNA reads TGTGCCACCAGCCAGGGCAATCAGCCCCAGCATTTT. This sequence encodes CATSQGNQPQHF.

V usage is TRBV4-2 and J usage is TRBJ2-3; TRBD2 agrees at 8 bases. V was clipped by 1 base and J by 4 bases; unmatched bases: 4. The CDR3 length is 15 residues. CDR1 is LGHNA, CDR2 YNFKEQ, per germline. CDR3 protein: CASSQVGGGSDTQYF. The CDR3 DNA follows: TGTGCCAGCAGCCAAGTGGGCGGGGGGTCAGATACGCAGTATTTT.

The chain has TRBV30 and TRBJ2-7, with D maybe TRBD1 (5 bases). Trimming removed 3 bases at V and 0 bases at J, with 12 bases between. The CDR3 covers 14 residues. Per germline, CDR1 GTSNPN and CDR2 SVGIG (reference sequence). CDR3 amino acids: CAWSPTGSSYEQYV. The CDR3 nucleotides are TGTGCCTGGAGCCCCACAGGCAGCTCCTACGAGCAGTACGTC.